A single sample gave rise to the 12 T cell receptor beta chains below, sequenced in a study of blood T cell repertoires in COVID-19. Sequencing used immunoSEQ multiplex PCR; TCRdb keeps in-frame clones, though not all of them. The sample lists 350,000 to 450,000 clones, 86% occurring once. The sequenced material came from peripheral blood. These receptors all stem from a woman in her sixties with COVID-19, enrolled during active disease.

This clone showed up just once. The chain is built from TRBV29-1 and TRBJ2-1, with D perhaps TRBD2 (6 bases). V was trimmed by 2 bases and J by 0 bases, leaving 14 bases between them. CDR1 and CDR2 from the germline V gene are SQVTM and ANQGSEA. CDR3 length: 16 residues. The DNA for the CDR3 is TGCAGCGTTGAATGGTTGACTAGGAACTCCTACAATGAGCAGTTCTTC. Its protein product is CSVEWLTRNSYNEQFF.

V is TRBV18 and J is TRBJ1-5; the D gene is possibly TRBD1 (5 bases). CDR3 size: 17 residues. V was pared by 0 bases and J by 6 bases, with 18 bases between. The germline V gene encodes CDR1 KGHSH and CDR2 LQKENI. CDR3 in DNA: TGTGCCAGCTCACCACCCACTTTGGGGGGAACATCTCAGCCCCAGCATTTT. As protein: CASSPPTLGGTSQPQHF.

Comment on this clone: Sequence at one end of the junction differs from germline and may be a read error. The rearrangement joins TRBV18 to TRBJ2-3; a weak D match, TRBD1 (6 bases). Germline loops: CDR1 KGHSH, CDR2 LQKENI. The CDR3 consists of 15 residues. The CDR3 region has the DNA TGTGCCAGCACACCTTCGCTAGCAGGGGCAGATACGCAGTATTTT. Translated: CASTPSLAGADTQYF.

The V gene is TRBV7-6, the J gene TRBJ2-3; D is undetermined. V lost 5 bases and J lost 2, with 20 bases in between. This CDR3 spans 17 amino acids. CDR1 and CDR2 (germline): SGHVS, FNYEAQ. The chain's CDR3 is CASSHRPGGQNTDTQYF. In nucleotides, the CDR3 is TGTGCCAGCAGCCACAGACCCGGTGGGCAGAACACAGATACGCAGTATTTT.

The rearrangement uses TRBV4-3 and TRBJ2-7; 8 bases line up with TRBD1. V lost 1 base and J lost 3; bases outside the gene matches: 2. CDR3 size: 14 residues. CDR1 and CDR2 (germline): LGHNA, YSLEER. Here the CDR3 reads CASSQAGQGYEQYF. The CDR3 nucleotides read TGCGCCAGCAGCCAAGCAGGACAGGGCTACGAGCAGTACTTC.

V usage is TRBV7-6 and J usage is TRBJ2-7; perhaps TRBD1 as D (7 bases). CDR1 is SGHVS and CDR2 is FNYEAQ in the germline V gene. Deletions cut 5 bases from V and 1 base from J, with 12 bases between. This CDR3 is 14 amino acids long. The CDR3 spells CASSPRDSSYEQYF. The CDR3 DNA follows: TGTGCCAGCAGCCCGCGGGACAGTTCCTACGAGCAGTACTTC.

CDR3 DNA sequence: TGTGCCAGCTCACCCTCGACAGGGTCGAATCTTCTATCCGAGCAGTACTTC. Translation: CASSPSTGSNLLSEQYF. The V gene is TRBV18, the J gene TRBJ2-7, with TRBD1 matching over 7 bases. The CDR3 is made up of 17 amino acids. V trimming: 3 bases; J trimming: 6 bases; junction bases outside the gene matches: 17. From germline, CDR1 is KGHSH and CDR2 LQKENI.

J is TRBJ1-4 and V is TRBV5-1, with 8 positions matching TRBD1. The V and J ends lost 0 bases and 10 bases, in that order; junction bases with no gene match: 11. The CDR3 extends over 16 amino acids. Germline V gives CDR1 SGHRS, CDR2 YFSETQ. The CDR3 DNA follows: TGCGCCAGCAGCTTGGGGGACAGGAAACAAGGGGGAAAACTGTTTTTT. Protein: CASSLGDRKQGGKLFF.

J is TRBJ1-5 and V is TRBV23-1, with 8 positions matching TRBD1. TRBV23-1 falls under the ORF class, with uncertain function. The CDR3 runs 13 residues. The junction had 4 bases not matched to a gene; V was cut back by 8 bases and J by 4 bases. Here the CDR3 reads CASHGQGNQPQHF. As DNA, the CDR3 is TGCGCCAGCCACGGACAGGGAAATCAGCCCCAGCATTTT.

This clone was seen a few times. Other DNA sequences in this specimen translate into the identical CDR3. The gene calls are TRBV28 and TRBJ2-7; weak D call: TRBD1 (5 bases). This CDR3 has 13 amino acids. With 3 bases removed from V and 5 bases from J, the gap between germline ends came to 11 bases. Germline V gene sequence: CDR1 MDHEN, CDR2 SYDVKM. The CDR3: CASSFRLRDEQYF. Here the CDR3 DNA reads TGTGCCAGCAGTTTCCGTCTCAGGGACGAGCAGTACTTC.

This sequence joins TRBV18 and TRBJ2-1; D is perhaps TRBD1 (5 bases). V lost 4 bases and J lost 9, with 13 bases in between. Germline V gives CDR1 KGHSH, CDR2 LQKENI. CDR3 length equals 13 residues. CDR3 nucleotide sequence: TGTGCCAGCTCACTCGGCCAGGGCGGTGAGCAGTTCTTC. Amino acid sequence: CASSLGQGGEQFF.

CDR3 bases: TGTGCCAGCAGTAATCCCTATTCACCCCTCCACTTT. Its protein product is CASSNPYSPLHF. The chain is built from TRBV6-5 and TRBJ1-6; D unresolved. The CDR3 runs 12 residues. The germline V gene encodes CDR1 MNHEY and CDR2 SVGAGI. Trimming shortened V by 5 bases and J by 8 bases, and 7 bases separated the two germline ends.